One T cell receptor beta chain is described in this entry. Repertoires were generated with immunoSEQ multiplex PCR, while TCRdb's copy carries only in-frame clones and drops some. The sample has around 70,000 clones, 94% seen once. After removal of 2 bases from V and 9 bases from J, the junction contained 10 bases not matched to a gene. Germline-derived CDR1 and CDR2 are SEHNR and FQNEAQ (reference sequence). This CDR3 is 15 amino acids long. This entry comes from a study of control samples from healthy donors and cancer patients. This sequence was found in a woman aged 30 to 39 in good health. Sample: blood. The V and J genes are TRBV7-9 and TRBJ2-1, with TRBD1 matching 7 bases. The CDR3 DNA reads as TGTGCCAGCAGCTTAATAGACAGGGATGACGGTGAGCAGTTCTTC. It codes for CASSLIDRDDGEQFF.